This TCR beta chain emerged from a study of T cell responses to AZD1222 COVID-19 vaccine. Study overall: Some second doses came at about 4 weeks and others at about 12 weeks; these were pooled. General study findings and limits: Among AZD1222 vaccinees, only five or six were seropositive at baseline. Spike was spanned by vaccine-associated CD4 TCRs, with dominance at 160-218 and 743-854.

The method was immunoSEQ multiplex PCR; TCRdb's version includes in-frame clones alone and lacks a portion of them. The table has approximately 110,000 clones, around 90% seen once. Note on this clone: As yet, its antigen is unknown.

The CDR3 is 16 amino acids. Losses at the gene ends were 4 bases for V and 6 bases for J; bases not matched to a gene: 7. From germline, CDR1 is LGHDT and CDR2 YNNKEL (reference sequence). Sequencing was performed on peripheral blood, taken on day 0 of AZD1222 vaccination. This clonotype originated in an adult in good health. This chain uses TRBV3-1 (or the pseudogene TRBV3-2) with TRBJ2-1, with 12 bases that match TRBD2. CDR3 amino acids: CASSPRPSGGANEQFF. The CDR3 DNA follows: TGTGCCAGCAGCCCAAGACCTAGCGGGGGGGCCAATGAGCAGTTCTTC.